This T cell receptor (beta chain) was captured by sequencing in a study of cytomegalovirus exposure and HLA in healthy donors. Study results and limitations: Association with HLA alleles at 0.05 false discovery rate was found for 16,951 TCR beta sequences in a later analysis.

PCR primers comprised 60 Vbeta and 13 Jbeta primers. The table came from immunoSEQ multiplex PCR; TCRdb's copy has only in-frame clones and leaves some out. Of roughly 100,000 clones listed, about 80% are singletons. The CDR3 runs to 13 residues. V lost 5 bases and J lost 4, with 9 bases in between. Germline values: CDR1 SNHLY, CDR2 FYNNEI. Although they were nominally healthy when sampled, donors likely had unrecorded immune exposures. Comment on this clone: Its antigen is not identified.

The V and J genes are TRBV2 and TRBJ1-3; unclear D gene. Specimen: PBMCs. This TCR was recovered from a woman aged 40 to 49 in good health and CMV-seronegative. The CDR3 is CASSWAAGNTIYF. The CDR3 nucleotides read TGTGCCAGCAGTTGGGCAGCCGGAAACACCATATATTTT.